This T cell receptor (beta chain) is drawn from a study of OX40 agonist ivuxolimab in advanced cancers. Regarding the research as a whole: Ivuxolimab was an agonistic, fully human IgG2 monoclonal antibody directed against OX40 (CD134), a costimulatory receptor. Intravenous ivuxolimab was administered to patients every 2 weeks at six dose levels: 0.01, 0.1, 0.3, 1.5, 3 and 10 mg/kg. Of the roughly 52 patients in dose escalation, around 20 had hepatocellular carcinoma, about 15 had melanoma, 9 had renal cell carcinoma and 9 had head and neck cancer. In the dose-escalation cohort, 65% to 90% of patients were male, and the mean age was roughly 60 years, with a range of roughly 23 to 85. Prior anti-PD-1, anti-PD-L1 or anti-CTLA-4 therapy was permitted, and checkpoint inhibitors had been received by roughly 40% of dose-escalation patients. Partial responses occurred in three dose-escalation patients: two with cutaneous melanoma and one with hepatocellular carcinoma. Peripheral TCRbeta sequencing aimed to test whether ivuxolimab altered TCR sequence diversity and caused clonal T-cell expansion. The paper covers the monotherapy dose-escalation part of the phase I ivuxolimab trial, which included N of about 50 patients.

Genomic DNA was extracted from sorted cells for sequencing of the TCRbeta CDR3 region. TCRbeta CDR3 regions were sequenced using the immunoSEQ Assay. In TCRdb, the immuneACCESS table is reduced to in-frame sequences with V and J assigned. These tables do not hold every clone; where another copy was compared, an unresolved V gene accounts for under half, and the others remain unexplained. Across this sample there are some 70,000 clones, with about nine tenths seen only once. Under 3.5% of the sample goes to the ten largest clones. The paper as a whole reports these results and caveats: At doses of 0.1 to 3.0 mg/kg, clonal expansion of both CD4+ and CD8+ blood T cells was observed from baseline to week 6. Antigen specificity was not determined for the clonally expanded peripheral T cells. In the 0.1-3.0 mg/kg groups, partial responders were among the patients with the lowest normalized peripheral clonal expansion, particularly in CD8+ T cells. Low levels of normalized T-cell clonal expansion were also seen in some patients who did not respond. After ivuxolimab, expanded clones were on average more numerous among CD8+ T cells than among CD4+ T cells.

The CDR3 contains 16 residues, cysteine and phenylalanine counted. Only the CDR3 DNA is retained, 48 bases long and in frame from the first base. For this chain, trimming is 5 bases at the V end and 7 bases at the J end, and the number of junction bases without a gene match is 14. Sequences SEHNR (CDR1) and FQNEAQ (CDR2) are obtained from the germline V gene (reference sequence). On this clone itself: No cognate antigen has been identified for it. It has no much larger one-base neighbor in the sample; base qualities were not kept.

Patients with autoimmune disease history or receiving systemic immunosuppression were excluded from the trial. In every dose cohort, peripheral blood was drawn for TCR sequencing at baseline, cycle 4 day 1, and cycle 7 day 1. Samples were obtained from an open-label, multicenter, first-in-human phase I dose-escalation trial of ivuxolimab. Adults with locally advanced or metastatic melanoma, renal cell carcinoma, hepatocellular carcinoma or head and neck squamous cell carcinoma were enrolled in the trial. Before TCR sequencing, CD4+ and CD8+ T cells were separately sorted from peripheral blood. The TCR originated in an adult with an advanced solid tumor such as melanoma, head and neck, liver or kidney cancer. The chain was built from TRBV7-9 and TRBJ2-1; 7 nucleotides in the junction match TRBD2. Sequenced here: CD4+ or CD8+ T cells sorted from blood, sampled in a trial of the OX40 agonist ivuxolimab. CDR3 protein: CASSPGVAGDGNEQFF. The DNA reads TGTGCCAGCAGCCCAGGAGTGGCGGGAGACGGTAATGAGCAGTTCTTC. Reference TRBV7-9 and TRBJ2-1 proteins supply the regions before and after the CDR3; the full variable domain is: DTGVSQNPRHKITKRGQNVTFRCDPISEHNRLYWYRQTLGQGPEFLTYFQNEAQLEKSRLLSDRFSAERPKGSFSTLEIQRTEQGDSAMYLCASSPGVAGDGNEQFFGPGTRLTVL.